Listed here are 10 T cell receptor beta chains from one sample, sequenced in a study of CD8+ T cells in alopecia areata. Treatment of the sample: oral pan-JAK inhibitor, 5-10 mg twice daily. TCR sequencing used cDNA made by reverse transcription of extracted RNA. Generated by immunoSEQ multiplex PCR, the TCRdb table keeps only in-frame clones and is missing some. The sample has 180,000 or so clones, 53% seen once. The sample here was CD8+ T cells sorted from blood, taken at week 24, from a patient treated with tofacitinib. Receptors were obtained from a human donor with alopecia areata.

V is TRBV4-3 and J is TRBJ2-3; D unclear. Trimming removed 0 bases from V and 4 bases from J, with 23 bases in between. The germline CDR1 and CDR2 sequences are LGHNA and YSLEER. This CDR3 has 19 amino acids. The CDR3, as DNA: TGCGCCAGCAGCCAAGAAGGCAGCGTGACCGTAATAGGCGCAGATACGCAGTATTTT. Its translation is CASSQEGSVTVIGADTQYF.

Only a few counts were recorded for this clone. J is TRBJ2-5 and V is TRBV7-8, with unresolved D. Trimming stripped 4 bases from V and 1 base from J, with 7 bases between. CDR1 SGHVS and CDR2 FQNEAQ come from the germline V gene. The CDR3 contains 13 residues. This CDR3 is CASSYQIQETQYF. In nucleotides, the CDR3 is TGTGCCAGCAGCTACCAAATCCAAGAGACCCAGTACTTC.

V is TRBV30 and J is TRBJ2-7, with D tentatively TRBD2 (6 bases). V was trimmed by 4 bases and J by 6 bases, leaving 10 bases between them. Germline CDR1 and CDR2: GTSNPN and SVGIG (reference sequence). There are 11 residues in the CDR3. The CDR3 sequence is CAWTAGREQYF. The CDR3 DNA reads as TGTGCCTGGACGGCGGGGCGCGAGCAGTACTTC.

The chain couples TRBV15 to TRBJ1-6; weak D call: TRBD1 (5 bases). This CDR3 region has 14 residues. Germline-derived CDR1 and CDR2 are LNHNV and YYDKDF (reference sequence). Deletions cut 3 bases from V and 10 bases from J, with 13 bases between. The CDR3 protein is CATSRGVAGSPLHF. The CDR3 DNA follows: TGTGCCACCAGCAGGGGGGTTGCGGGGTCACCCCTCCACTTT.

This rearrangement joins TRBV30 to TRBJ2-1; 13 positions agree with TRBD2. This CDR3 has 14 amino acids. The V gene's germline CDR1 is GTSNPN and CDR2 SVGIG (reference sequence). V lost 7 bases to trimming and J lost 7 bases; unmatched junction nucleotides: 7. CDR3 DNA: TGTGCCTCGAGACTAGCGGGGGGCCCGAATGAGCAGTTCTTC. This codes for CASRLAGGPNEQFF.

The V and J genes are TRBV9 and TRBJ1-1; the D is unclear. Trimming pared 0 bases from V and 1 base from J, leaving 7 bases between. Germline V gene data show CDR1 as SGDLS and CDR2 as YYNGEE. The CDR3 extends over 14 amino acids. CDR3 sequence (DNA): TGTGCCAGCAGCGTAGTCCAGCAGAACACTGAAGCTTTCTTT. Amino acids: CASSVVQQNTEAFF.

There are a few counts of this clone. This chain connects TRBV19 to TRBJ1-1; no clear D gene. The CDR3 spans 14 residues. Germline CDR1 reads LNHDA; CDR2 reads SQIVND (reference sequence). Trimming cost V 6 bases and J 2 bases, with 13 bases left between them. The CDR3 sequence: CASSPSAGNTEAFF. The CDR3 DNA reads as TGTGCCAGTAGCCCGTCGGCAGGCAACACTGAAGCTTTCTTT.

This clone was seen more than once but under ten times. The CDR3 protein is CASSSDYQGGELFF. The CDR3 nucleotides read TGTGCCAGCAGCTCAGACTACCAGGGCGGGGAGCTGTTTTTT. This chain connects TRBV13 to TRBJ2-2; D possibly uses TRBD1 or TRBD2 (5 bases each). The ends were cut back, 4 bases at V and 7 bases at J, with 13 bases in the middle. There are 14 residues in the CDR3. The germline CDR1 and CDR2 sequences are PRHDT and FYEKMQ (reference sequence).

The V and J genes are TRBV4-3 and TRBJ1-1, with D perhaps TRBD1 (5 bases). From germline, CDR1 is LGHNA and CDR2 YSLEER. The CDR3 has 15 amino acids. With 4 bases removed from V and 5 bases from J, the gap between germline ends came to 17 bases. The CDR3 loop reads CASSPAANRGTEAFF. CDR3 coding DNA: TGCGCCAGCAGCCCTGCGGCTAACCGGGGGACTGAAGCTTTCTTT.

This clone was counted between two and nine times. DNA for the CDR3: TGTGCCAGCAGCTTGTCGCGGGGGCCTGAAGCTTTCTTT. This gives the protein CASSLSRGPEAFF. V is TRBV5-6 and J is TRBJ1-1; the D gene is possibly TRBD1 (6 bases). The germline V gene has CDR1 SGHDT and CDR2 YYEEEE. Trimming pared 1 base from V and 6 bases from J, leaving 10 bases between. The CDR3 is 13 residues long.